What follows is one T cell receptor (beta chain) and its context. The sample holds many counts of this clonotype. The antigen it binds to is not known. Base qualities are not provided; no much larger clone lies one nucleotide away. The junction shows trimming of 6 bases on V and 6 bases on J, and the gene matches do not reach 1 base of it. From its cysteine to its phenylalanine, the CDR3 spans 10 amino acids. Solely the CDR3 DNA is kept, with 30 bases framed from the first base. The germline V gene supplies CDR1 SQVTM and CDR2 ANQGSEA. To prepare the library, PCR was applied. Reads for this sample came from an Illumina HiSeq 2500. To normalize quantification of the TCRbeta repertoire, the TCR libraries were built with molecular barcoding that relied on unique molecular identifiers. TCRdb passed the public sequencing reads through fastp at Q25 and MiXCR, retaining productive beta sequences. Entries are consolidated by CDR3 protein sequence, retaining the most common genes and DNA. A total of 670,000 or so distinct CDR3 sequences appear in this sample, roughly 13% of them only once. Around 0.76% of the sample is held by the ten biggest clonotypes.

These data belong to a study of T-cell reconstitution after alpha-beta-depleted transplantation in children (dated by TCRdb to about 2016). Regarding the study in general: T-cell immune reconstitution after TCRalphabeta/CD19-depleted allogeneic hematopoietic cell transplantation in children was quantitatively tracked in the study by means of TCR repertoire profiling.

The treatment or condition label of this sample denotes: allogeneic hematopoietic cell transplantation with graft depleted of TCRalphabeta T cells and CD19 B cells. TCRalphabeta/CD19-depleted allogeneic hematopoietic cell grafts were given to the transplant recipients, all of whom were children. What the study reported, not specific to this receptor: In some patients, the high TCRbeta diversity seen at day 60 was put down to recipient T cells and intrathymic progenitors that had survived conditioning. About two months after transplant, the apparently early recovery of alphabetaT-cell counts reportedly depended on just several hundred clones that had expanded rapidly and came from non-depleted graft cells. The frequencies of hyperexpanded clones fell over the following months, and after one year, T-cell counts and TCRbeta diversity were mostly attributed to newly produced T cells.

Source: PBMCs, taken before TCRalphabeta/CD19-depleted stem cell transplant. The rearranged segments are TRBV29-1 and TRBJ2-7; the junction holds 8 bases that match TRBD1. The source is a girl aged 2 to 9 with congenital amegakaryocytic thrombocytopenia, due to receive a stem cell transplant. The DNA sequence is given as TGCAGCGTCACAGGGGGCGAGCAGTACTTC. Its protein product is CSVTGGEQYF.